This T cell receptor (beta chain) was captured by sequencing in a study of blood T cell repertoires in COVID-19. Study as a whole: Samples representing acute and convalescent COVID-19 were sourced from the United States, Italy and Spain.

Seattle patients were enrolled while actively infected and followed longitudinally. V lost 5 bases and J lost 5; bases outside the gene matches: 10. The germline CDR1 and CDR2 sequences are MNHEY and SMNVEV (reference sequence). This CDR3 spans 15 amino acids. In the original workflow: Reference gene primer amplification gave nucleated cell count estimates. Method: immunoSEQ multiplex PCR; TCRdb's copy keeps in-frame clones and lacks some. V, J and clone size reflect that table, while D and trimming were determined from the DNA. The table has 250,000 to 400,000 clones, 85% to 90% seen once. This sequence originates from a woman aged 25 to 39 with COVID-19, enrolled during active disease. The J gene is TRBJ2-3, the V gene TRBV27; 7 bases align to TRBD1. The sequenced sample was peripheral blood. Here the CDR3 reads CASSPTTGVGDTQYF. CDR3 in DNA: TGTGCCAGCAGTCCCACTACAGGGGTCGGAGATACGCAGTATTTT.